Listed here are 18 T cell receptor beta chains from one sample, sequenced in a study of blood T cell repertoires in COVID-19. Only in-frame clones appear in the TCRdb table, and some are missing; sequencing was by immunoSEQ multiplex PCR. Here the sample spans tens of thousands of clones, about 83% being singletons. The sample consisted of peripheral blood. The receptors shown here come from a young man with COVID-19, enrolled during active disease.

J is TRBJ2-6 and V is TRBV4-3; the D gene is possibly TRBD2 (7 bases). V lost 0 bases and J lost 3, with 15 bases in between. The CDR3 is 18 residues long. Germline assignment: CDR1 LGHNA and CDR2 YSLEER. CDR3 in amino acids: CASSQEGGGAFGANVLTF. Written as DNA, the CDR3 is TGCGCCAGCAGCCAAGAGGGGGGGGGCGCGTTTGGGGCCAACGTCCTGACTTTC.

V gene TRBV5-1 combines with J gene TRBJ2-7; 8 positions agree with TRBD1. The CDR3 consists of 13 residues. The germline CDR1 and CDR2 sequences are SGHRS and YFSETQ. The ends lost 5 bases at V and 7 bases at J; junction bases unmatched: 8. DNA of the CDR3: TGCGCCAGCAGGTCCGAGACAGGGGTAGAGCAGTACTTC. This codes for CASRSETGVEQYF.

This chain links TRBV6-2 or TRBV6-3 with TRBJ1-5; 12 bases are shared with TRBD1. Germline assignment: CDR1 MNHEY and CDR2 SVGEGT. CDR3 length: 17 amino acids. The junction had 11 bases not matched to a gene; V was cut back by 4 bases and J by 7 bases. CDR3 protein: CASSSQGGTGGGQPQHF. Here the CDR3 DNA reads TGTGCCAGCAGTTCCCAAGGAGGGACAGGGGGCGGGCAGCCCCAGCATTTT.

V gene TRBV5-1 combines with J gene TRBJ1-2, with TRBD1 as a possible D gene (5 bases). Trimming shortened V by 2 bases and J by 3 bases, and 14 bases separated the two germline ends. Germline CDR1 and CDR2: SGHRS and YFSETQ. The CDR3 has 15 amino acids. The CDR3 nucleotides read TGCGCCAGCAGCTTAGGGCAGGGCTCCCACTATGGCTACACCTTC. Its protein product is CASSLGQGSHYGYTF.

This clone was found once. The chain has TRBV13 and TRBJ1-2; perhaps TRBD1 as D (6 bases). The ends were cut back, 5 bases at V and 0 bases at J, with 7 bases in the middle. Germline V lookup: CDR1 PRHDT, CDR2 FYEKMQ (reference sequence). The CDR3 has 13 amino acids. CDR3 bases: TGTGCCAGCAGCCACAGGGCTAACTATGGCTACACCTTC. Protein: CASSHRANYGYTF.

The chain is built from TRBV4-3 and TRBJ2-3; 8 bases are a match to TRBD2. Germline V lookup: CDR1 LGHNA, CDR2 YSLEER. The trim removed 0 bases at V and 7 bases at J, leaving 6 bases unmatched. The CDR3 spans 15 residues. This CDR3 is CASSQEKRESYTQYF. The DNA of the CDR3 is TGCGCCAGCAGCCAAGAAAAGCGGGAGAGCTATACGCAGTATTTT.

The gene calls are TRBV12-5 and TRBJ2-2; 14 bases align to TRBD2. This CDR3 is 16 amino acids long. CDR1 is LGHNT, CDR2 FRNRAP, per germline. Trimming at V came to 5 bases and at J to 7 bases, leaving 6 bases not matched to a gene. In nucleotides, the CDR3 is TGTGCTAGTGGTATCGGACTAGCGGGAGGTGACGGGGAGCTGTTTTTT. Its protein product is CASGIGLAGGDGELFF.

The chain employs TRBV27 and TRBJ2-7; TRBD1 agrees at 8 bases. Germline V gene data show CDR1 as MNHEY and CDR2 as SMNVEV (reference sequence). The CDR3 spans 14 residues. With 5 bases clipped from V and 2 bases from J, the junction kept 5 bases outside the gene matches. CDR3 sequence (DNA): TGTGCCAGCAGTGGCGACAGGGGTGCCTACGAGCAGTACTTC. It encodes CASSGDRGAYEQYF.

The chain recombines TRBV4-3 with TRBJ2-2; 8 nucleotides agree with TRBD1. From germline, CDR1 is LGHNA and CDR2 YSLEER. The V and J ends lost 3 bases and 1 base, in that order; junction bases with no gene match: 4. The CDR3 consists of 16 residues. The CDR3 DNA is TGCGCCAGCAGCCACCAAGGACAGGGGAACACCGGGGAGCTGTTTTTT. As protein: CASSHQGQGNTGELFF.

A note on this clone: A junction boundary mismatches the germline segment, possibly from a read error. CDR3: CASSVGQGTQQTQYF. Here the CDR3 DNA reads TGTGCCAGCAGCGTAGGACAGGGAACCCAACAGACCCAGTACTTC. This sequence joins TRBV9 and TRBJ2-5; 7 nucleotides line up with TRBD1. The CDR3 has 15 residues. Germline assignment: CDR1 SGDLS and CDR2 YYNGEE.

This clone was found a few times. The gene calls are TRBV28 and TRBJ2-2, with a weak D call TRBD2 (6 bases). This CDR3 is 14 amino acids long. Germline V gene data show CDR1 as MDHEN and CDR2 as SYDVKM. Trimming left V 3 bases short and J 7 bases short, with 12 bases between. The chain's CDR3 is CASSFGGQGGELFF. The CDR3 bases are TGTGCCAGCAGTTTTGGAGGGCAGGGCGGGGAGCTGTTTTTT. Filled out from reference TRBV28 and TRBJ2-2, the complete variable domain reads DVKVTQSSRYLVKRTGEKVFLECVQDMDHENMFWYRQDPGLGLRLIYFSYDVKMKEKGDIPEGYSVSREKKERFSLILESASTNQTSMYLCASSFGGQGGELFFGEGSRLTVL.

V is TRBV29-1 and J is TRBJ1-2, with 10 positions matching TRBD1. J lost 4 bases, V lost 6 bases, and 5 bases had no gene match. Germline V gives CDR1 SQVTM, CDR2 ANQGSEA. CDR3 length: 13 residues. The CDR3 nucleotides read TGCAGCGTGGGGACAGGGGATACCTATGGCTACACCTTC. Amino acids: CSVGTGDTYGYTF.

V usage is TRBV28 and J usage is TRBJ1-5; possibly TRBD1 for D (6 bases). CDR1 MDHEN and CDR2 SYDVKM come from the germline V gene. V was cut by 5 bases and J by 4 bases, with 15 bases left in between. The CDR3 consists of 15 residues. Here the CDR3 reads CASSPPDSRNQPQHF. Here the CDR3 DNA reads TGTGCCAGCAGTCCACCGGACAGCCGAAATCAGCCCCAGCATTTT.

This chain links TRBV3-1 (or the pseudogene TRBV3-2) with TRBJ2-2; no reliable D call. V was shortened by 1 base and J by 1 base, with 4 bases between the two germline ends. Germline CDR1 LGHDT, CDR2 YNNKEL (reference sequence). This CDR3 has 14 amino acids. CDR3 DNA sequence: TGTGCCAGCAGCCAAGCAGGGAACACCGGGGAGCTGTTTTTT. Residues: CASSQAGNTGELFF.

The J gene is TRBJ1-4, the V gene TRBV3-1 (or the pseudogene TRBV3-2); 7 bases are shared with TRBD1. The junction had 3 bases not matched to a gene; V was cut back by 2 bases and J by 3 bases. The CDR3 spans 15 residues. CDR1 and CDR2 (germline): LGHDT, YNNKEL (reference sequence). CDR3 sequence (DNA): TGTGCCAGCAGCCAACGACAGGGCCCTAATGAAAAACTGTTTTTT. It is translated as CASSQRQGPNEKLFF.

The chain links TRBV28 to TRBJ2-5, with no clear D. V was pared by 7 bases and J by 5 bases, with 8 bases between. CDR3 length: 11 residues. Germline-derived CDR1 and CDR2 are MDHEN and SYDVKM. For the CDR3, the DNA is TGTGCCAGCACCCTCGGGGAGACCCAGTACTTC. Its translation: CASTLGETQYF.

The V call is TRBV28, the J call TRBJ2-3, with TRBD1 matching over 8 bases. This CDR3 is 16 amino acids long. The germline V gene has CDR1 MDHEN and CDR2 SYDVKM. Trimming at V came to 5 bases and at J to 4 bases, leaving 11 bases not matched to a gene. The CDR3 here is CASSPGDRPGADTQYF. CDR3 DNA sequence: TGTGCCAGCAGTCCAGGGGACAGGCCCGGGGCAGATACGCAGTATTTT.

The chain is built from TRBV5-4 and TRBJ1-4, with 10 bases identical to TRBD1. Trimming took 4 bases from V and 5 from J; bases not matched to a gene: 5. Per germline, CDR1 SGHNT and CDR2 YYREEE (reference sequence). The CDR3 is 15 residues long. CDR3 nucleotide sequence: TGTGCCAGCAGCGTAGGACAGGGGGGAAATGAAAAACTGTTTTTT. Translating gives CASSVGQGGNEKLFF.